These T cell receptor beta chains were read from a single sample in a study of blood T cell repertoires in COVID-19. Assay used: immunoSEQ multiplex PCR; TCRdb lists only in-frame clones, some missing. The sample holds roughly 250,000 clones, 75% to 90% seen once. The sequencing sample was made of PBMCs or T cells enriched from blood (not recorded which). These receptors originate from a woman aged 18-29 years who had recovered from COVID-19. Each CDR3 is given with its conserved first and last residue. The D gene is left open where the match is weak. A row's size may be missing; if present it is once, few, many or a size class.

DNA	CDR3	V	J	D	size	length
TGCGCCAGCAGCTTGGCGGGACAGGGGTTTACTGAAGCTTTCTTT	CASSLAGQGFTEAFF	TRBV5-1	TRBJ1-1	TRBD1	-	15
TGTGCCAGCAGCTTGGATGGGACTAGCGGGGTCCTGAACACCGGGGAGCTGTTTTTT	CASSLDGTSGVLNTGELFF	TRBV5-5	TRBJ2-2	TRBD2	-	19
TGTGCCAGCAGAACAGACACTAACTATGGCTACACCTTC	CASRTDTNYGYTF	TRBV6-5	TRBJ1-2	-	-	13
TGTGCCAGCAGCCTAACTAGCGGCAGCACAGATACGCAGTATTTT	CASSLTSGSTDTQYF	TRBV7-2	TRBJ2-3	TRBD2	-	15
TGTGCCATCAGCCTCTCCAACAGGAGAGCTTTCTTT	CAISLSNRRAFF	TRBV10-3	TRBJ1-1	-	-	12
TGCGCCAGCAGCCCGGGCTCCTATAATTCACCCCTCCACTTT	CASSPGSYNSPLHF	TRBV5-1	TRBJ1-6	-	-	14
TGTGCCAGTAGCCGACAGGGGGTAAACACTGAAGCTTTCTTT	CASSRQGVNTEAFF	TRBV19	TRBJ1-1	TRBD1	once	14
TGCGCCAGCAGCTCAGCGCGGGGGGCCGGGGAGCTGTTTTTT	CASSSARGAGELFF	TRBV5-1	TRBJ2-2	TRBD2	-	14
TGTGCCAGCTCACAAAGTCTCCGGGACAGATCAAGTGAAAAACTGTTTTTT	CASSQSLRDRSSEKLFF	TRBV18	TRBJ1-4	TRBD1	-	17
TGTGCCTTCGGACAGGTAGACTATGGCTACACCTTC	CAFGQVDYGYTF	TRBV30	TRBJ1-2	TRBD1	-	12
TGTGCCAGCAGTTACTCTAGCTCCTACAATGAGCAGTTCTTC	CASSYSSSYNEQFF	TRBV6-5	TRBJ2-1	-	-	14
TGCGCCAGCAGCTCAGGGGGAGGGAACACTGAAGCTTTCTTT	CASSSGGGNTEAFF	TRBV5-1	TRBJ1-1	TRBD1	-	14
TGCGCCAGCACCCCTTTGACTAGCGGGGGTATCGGGGAGCTGTTTTTT	CASTPLTSGGIGELFF	TRBV10-2	TRBJ2-2	TRBD2	-	16
TGTGCCAGTAGTATAGGTGGGGCTAGGGGACCCCAGCATTTT	CASSIGGARGPQHF	TRBV19	TRBJ1-5	-	once	14
TGTGCCAGCAGTTTATTTGAACAGAATGAGCAGTTCTTC	CASSLFEQNEQFF	TRBV12-3/TRBV12-4	TRBJ2-1	-	-	13
TGCGCCAGCAGCCCAGACAGGGGGCTGGATACGCAGTATTTT	CASSPDRGLDTQYF	TRBV4-1	TRBJ2-3	TRBD1	-	14
TGTGCCAGCAGACGCTCGGGGGGCGATGGCTACACCTTC	CASRRSGGDGYTF	TRBV27	TRBJ1-2	-	-	13
TGCGCCAGCAGCTACTACAGGGAGGGGAGCACTGAAGCTTTCTTT	CASSYYREGSTEAFF	TRBV4-1	TRBJ1-1	-	-	15
TGTGCCAGCAGCTTGGTCCAGGGGATTGGCTATGGCTACACCTTC	CASSLVQGIGYGYTF	TRBV5-8	TRBJ1-2	-	-	15
TGTGCCAGCAGCGCTAATACGGCAGGGGGTCCTTCCTACGAGCAGTACTTC	CASSANTAGGPSYEQYF	TRBV3-1/TRBV3-2	TRBJ2-7	TRBD1	once	17
TGTGCCAGCAGTTTTTACTACGAGCAGTACTTC	CASSFYYEQYF	TRBV28	TRBJ2-7	-	-	11
TGTGCCAGCAGCCCCGCAGTTGGGGGCACTAACTATGGCTACACCTTC	CASSPAVGGTNYGYTF	TRBV28	TRBJ1-2	-	-	16
TGCGCCAGCAGTGAGTTCGCAGGGGCAGGCTACACCTTC	CASSEFAGAGYTF	TRBV10-1	TRBJ1-2	-	-	13
TGTGCCAGCGGACAGGGATGGAATCAGCCCCAGCATTTT	CASGQGWNQPQHF	TRBV2	TRBJ1-5	TRBD1	-	13